What follows are 31 T cell receptor beta chains derived from one specimen sequenced in a study of cytomegalovirus exposure and HLA in healthy donors (dated by TCRdb to 2016 to 2017). The library came from the immunoSEQ multiplex PCR assay. TCRdb mirrors the immuneACCESS table, restricted to in-frame sequences. Some clones are absent from its copies; in checked studies, under half trace to an unresolved V gene, and the reason for the others is unknown. In all, the sample holds 45,000 to 60,000 clones, and 90% to 95% of those were seen once. 5.8% of the sample is held by the ten biggest clonotypes. The sample comprised PBMCs. The receptors originated from a woman aged 18-29 years in good health and CMV-seronegative.

This sequence joins TRBV10-3 and TRBJ1-2, with a weak D call TRBD1 (6 bases). V was trimmed by 6 bases and J by 6 bases, leaving 14 bases between them. CDR1 is ENHRY and CDR2 is SYGVKD in the germline V gene. The CDR3 spans 13 residues. In DNA, the CDR3 is TGTGCCATCAGGCCACGGGGGGCTGATGGCTACACCTTC. As protein: CAIRPRGADGYTF.

The chain carries TRBV7-3 and TRBJ1-1, with 11 bases matching TRBD1. Germline lookup yields CDR1 SGHTA and CDR2 FQGTGA. With 5 bases clipped from V and 0 bases from J, the junction kept 11 bases outside the gene matches. The CDR3 covers 18 residues. The CDR3 region is CASSPRTGGFPMNTEAFF. In DNA, the CDR3 is TGTGCCAGCAGCCCTCGGACAGGGGGCTTCCCTATGAACACTGAAGCTTTCTTT. Drawing the rest from reference TRBV7-3 and TRBJ1-1, the complete variable domain is GAGVSQTPSNKVTEKGKYVELRCDPISGHTALYWYRQSLGQGPEFLIYFQGTGAADDSGLPNDRFFAVRPEGSVSTLKIQRTERGDSAVYLCASSPRTGGFPMNTEAFFGQGTRLTVV.

The gene calls are TRBV19 and TRBJ1-2; tentative D call: TRBD1 (5 bases). This CDR3 has 13 amino acids. Trimming cost V 9 bases and J 0 bases, with 11 bases left between them. In germline, CDR1 is LNHDA, CDR2 SQIVND (reference sequence). CDR3: CASRGAANYGYTF. The DNA for the CDR3 is TGTGCCAGCCGCGGGGCAGCTAACTATGGCTACACCTTC.

The chain uses TRBV10-3 and TRBJ1-2, with 7 bases aligning to TRBD1. CDR3 size: 19 residues. V lost 4 bases and J lost 0; bases outside the gene matches: 17. CDR1 ENHRY and CDR2 SYGVKD come from the germline V gene. This CDR3 reads CAISVDRLRGQGTNYGYTF. CDR3 DNA: TGTGCCATCAGTGTGGATAGACTAAGGGGGCAGGGCACTAACTATGGCTACACCTTC.

The chain links TRBV19 to TRBJ2-3, with D perhaps matching TRBD2 (6 bases). Trimming shortened V by 3 bases and J by 5 bases, and 15 bases separated the two germline ends. Germline V CDR1 and CDR2: LNHDA, SQIVND (reference sequence). The CDR3 spans 15 residues. CDR3 in amino acids: CASSMSSGRGDTQYF. DNA for the CDR3: TGTGCCAGTAGTATGTCTTCCGGGAGAGGAGATACGCAGTATTTT.

The rearrangement joins TRBV5-1 to TRBJ2-1, with D possibly being TRBD1 (6 bases). Trimming cost V 4 bases and J 8 bases, with 13 bases left between them. This CDR3 contains 13 residues. Germline V gene sequence: CDR1 SGHRS, CDR2 YFSETQ. CDR3: CASSRTDTDEQFF. Here the CDR3 DNA reads TGCGCCAGCAGCCGGACAGATACGGATGAGCAGTTCTTC.

The CDR3 region has the DNA TGTGCCAGCAGCCCCGTTCTCGGGCCCCAGCATTTT. Its protein product is CASSPVLGPQHF. J is TRBJ1-5 and V is TRBV7-9; D unclear. V was shortened by 5 bases and J by 9 bases, with 11 bases between the two germline ends. CDR3 length equals 12 residues. CDR1 and CDR2 (germline): SEHNR, FQNEAQ (reference sequence).

V usage is TRBV7-3 and J usage is TRBJ2-5; 7 nucleotides align to TRBD2. The CDR3 has 15 amino acids. The V gene's germline CDR1 is SGHTA and CDR2 FQGTGA. The junction had 3 bases not matched to a gene; V was cut back by 1 base and J by 1 base. CDR3 nucleotides: TGTGCCAGCAGCTTAAACGGGGGGATCCAAGAGACCCAGTACTTC. Translation gives CASSLNGGIQETQYF.

This chain joins TRBV5-6 and TRBJ1-5; 8 bases align to TRBD1. Germline CDR1 and CDR2: SGHDT and YYEEEE. Germline trimming cut 3 bases from V and 1 base from J; bases unmatched to any gene: 6. This CDR3 has 16 residues. The CDR3 spells CASSSGQGRSNQPQHF. The DNA of the CDR3 is TGTGCCAGCAGCTCCGGACAGGGAAGGAGCAATCAGCCCCAGCATTTT.

The chain links TRBV6-5 to TRBJ1-5; weak D call: TRBD1 (6 bases). Trimming took off 4 bases at V and 1 base at J, with 14 bases between the two ends. This CDR3 comprises 16 residues. From germline, CDR1 is MNHEY and CDR2 SVGAGI. CDR3 loop: CASSSLGGASNQPQHF. CDR3 sequence (DNA): TGTGCCAGCAGTTCTTTGGGGGGGGCCAGCAATCAGCCCCAGCATTTT.

CDR3 in DNA: TGTGCCAGCAGCACTGAAGGGGTAAGATCTTCGAAACTGTTTTTT. It is translated as CASSTEGVRSSKLFF. The chain employs TRBV9 and TRBJ1-4; the D gene is possibly TRBD1 (5 bases). Trimming left V 4 bases short and J 11 bases short, with 21 bases between. CDR1 SGDLS and CDR2 YYNGEE come from the germline V gene. The CDR3 is 15 amino acids.

V and J are TRBV4-1 and TRBJ1-2; 7 bases map to TRBD1. Per germline, CDR1 MGHRA and CDR2 YSYEKL. The V segment lost 4 bases and the J segment 2 bases; nucleotides outside the gene matches: 10. The CDR3 loop spans 16 amino acids. The CDR3 here is CASSLGDRARNYGYTF. CDR3 nucleotide sequence: TGCGCCAGCAGCCTAGGAGACAGGGCTAGAAACTATGGCTACACCTTC.

This chain joins TRBV27 and TRBJ2-1; the D is unclear. This CDR3 has 12 residues. Germline assignment: CDR1 MNHEY and CDR2 SMNVEV (reference sequence). The V end was cut by 0 bases, the J end by 10 bases, with 7 bases between. The chain's CDR3 is CASSLSPGEQFF. CDR3 nucleotides: TGTGCCAGCAGTTTATCGCCAGGAGAGCAGTTCTTC.

With respect to this clone: At one end, the junction sequence differs from germline, possibly due to a read error. V is TRBV5-4 and J is TRBJ1-2; D is ambiguous. The germline V gene encodes CDR1 SGHNT and CDR2 YYREEE (reference sequence). The CDR3 covers 11 residues. DNA for the CDR3: TGTGCCAGCAGCATGTCCGGGTCCAATTCCTTC. Its protein is CASSMSGSNSF. Using reference TRBV5-4 and TRBJ1-2 for the parts outside the CDR3, the full variable domain is ETGVTQSPTHLIKTRGQQVTLRCSSQSGHNTVSWYQQALGQGPQFIFQYYREEENGRGNFPPRFSGLQFPNYSSELNVNALELDDSALYLCASSMSGSNSFGSGTRLTVV.

The chain recombines TRBV9 with TRBJ1-4; tentatively, D is TRBD1 (5 bases). Germline V gene lookup returns CDR1 SGDLS and CDR2 YYNGEE. V lost 0 bases, J lost 8 bases, and 11 bases lay in between. The CDR3 runs 14 residues. CDR3 in DNA: TGTGCCAGCAGCGTAGGGCAGGGAGGGGAAAAACTGTTTTTT. Its protein is CASSVGQGGEKLFF.

The genes are TRBV19 and TRBJ1-4; possibly TRBD1 for D (5 bases). The CDR3 loop spans 16 amino acids. With 2 bases removed from V and 2 bases from J, the gap between germline ends came to 12 bases. CDR1 is LNHDA and CDR2 is SQIVND in the germline V gene (reference sequence). For the CDR3, the DNA is TGTGCCAGTAGTATAAACCAGGGTTGGACTAATGAAAAACTGTTTTTT. Amino acids: CASSINQGWTNEKLFF.

The chain joins TRBV21-1 to TRBJ2-1; TRBD2 reflects the table's D call only, with no check against the DNA. TRBV21-1 counts as a pseudogene. This CDR3 has 17 amino acids. The CDR3 sequence: CASSPWAQRDSYNEQFF. CDR3 coding DNA: TGTGCCAGCAGCCCTTGGGCCCAGCGGGACTCCTACAATGAGCAGTTCTTC.

This clone has only one observation. The J gene is TRBJ2-7, the V gene TRBV6-1, with 7 bases matching TRBD1. V was pared by 7 bases and J by 3 bases, with 6 bases of the junction left unmatched. Germline CDR1 reads MNHNS; CDR2 reads SASEGT. This CDR3 has 13 residues. Here the CDR3 reads CASTFGTVYEQYF. The CDR3 region has the DNA TGTGCCAGCACTTTCGGGACAGTCTACGAGCAGTACTTC.

The V gene is TRBV18, the J gene TRBJ2-1; D might be TRBD1 (6 bases). This CDR3 contains 15 residues. Per germline, CDR1 KGHSH and CDR2 LQKENI. V was trimmed by 3 bases and J by 6 bases, leaving 15 bases between them. The DNA of the CDR3 is TGTGCCAGCTCACCCAGGGGTAGCGACGGCAATGAGCAGTTCTTC. Translated: CASSPRGSDGNEQFF.

This clone appeared once. This chain uses TRBV9 with TRBJ2-5, with a tentative D call TRBD1 (7 bases). CDR1 and CDR2 (germline): SGDLS, YYNGEE. The CDR3 spans 14 residues. V lost 4 bases, J lost 5 bases, and 15 bases lay in between. DNA for the CDR3: TGTGCCAGCAGCTTCCAGGGGGGTGGGGAGACCCAGTACTTC. It is translated as CASSFQGGGETQYF.

J is TRBJ2-5 and V is TRBV7-2, with 7 bases lining up with TRBD2. The germline V gene has CDR1 SGHTA and CDR2 FQGNSA. V dropped 4 bases and J dropped 2; count of bases not matched to a gene: 4. The CDR3 has 14 amino acids. The CDR3 is CASSSPSGQETQYF. The DNA of the CDR3 is TGTGCCAGCAGCTCACCTAGCGGACAAGAGACCCAGTACTTC.

The chain combines TRBV19 with TRBJ1-2; no definite D call. Germline V lookup: CDR1 LNHDA, CDR2 SQIVND (reference sequence). V was trimmed by 4 bases and J by 6 bases, leaving 12 bases between them. The CDR3 extends over 13 amino acids. Here the CDR3 DNA reads TGTGCCAGTAGTACCCAAGGGAGGGATGGCTACACCTTC. It encodes CASSTQGRDGYTF.

The rearrangement uses TRBV7-6 and TRBJ2-1, with D perhaps TRBD2 (7 bases). CDR1 is SGHVS, CDR2 FNYEAQ, per germline. The CDR3 loop spans 14 amino acids. Trimming pared 8 bases from V and 5 bases from J, leaving 16 bases between. CDR3: CASGAGASNNEQFF. CDR3 coding DNA: TGTGCCAGCGGGGCGGGGGCATCCAACAATGAGCAGTTCTTC.

The chain's CDR3 is CASSGTGRNYGYTF. The CDR3 region has the DNA TGTGCCAGCAGCGGGACAGGACGGAACTATGGCTACACCTTC. This sequence joins TRBV9 and TRBJ1-2; TRBD1 aligns across 7 bases. CDR1 SGDLS and CDR2 YYNGEE come from the germline V gene. The CDR3 runs to 14 residues. The J segment lost 2 bases and the V segment lost 3 bases, leaving 4 bases of the junction unmatched.

The V and J genes are TRBV6-5 and TRBJ1-5; 7 bases line up with TRBD1. V was clipped by 2 bases and J by 10 bases; unmatched bases: 8. This CDR3 has 14 residues. Germline CDR1 is MNHEY and CDR2 is SVGAGI. The CDR3 reads CASSYRGPSEPQHF. The CDR3 DNA sequence: TGTGCCAGCAGTTACAGGGGGCCCTCGGAACCCCAGCATTTT.

This clone has only a few counts. The rearrangement joins TRBV6-4 to TRBJ1-2; D call uncertain. Trimming cost V 0 bases and J 6 bases, with 8 bases left between them. CDR1 and CDR2 from the germline V gene are MRHNA and SNTAGT. This CDR3 spans 13 amino acids. In DNA form, the CDR3 reads TGTGCCAGCAGTGACTCTGCGGCCGATGGCTACACCTTC. Translating gives CASSDSAADGYTF.

This chain links TRBV5-1 with TRBJ1-4; 7 nucleotides agree with TRBD1. Trimming removed 0 bases from V and 5 bases from J; junction bases left unmatched: 4. Germline assignment: CDR1 SGHRS and CDR2 YFSETQ. The CDR3 extends over 15 amino acids. The CDR3 nucleotides read TGCGCCAGCAGCTTGGCCGGGACAGAGAATGAAAAACTGTTTTTT. Translating gives CASSLAGTENEKLFF.

The DNA for the CDR3 is TGCAGCGTTGAAACAGGGTCACCCGGCTACACCTTC. Its translation: CSVETGSPGYTF. J is TRBJ1-2 and V is TRBV29-1; tentatively, D is TRBD1 (6 bases). Trimming left V 2 bases short and J 8 bases short, with 12 bases between. Germline V lookup: CDR1 SQVTM, CDR2 ANQGSEA. The CDR3 has 12 residues. Drawing the rest from reference TRBV29-1 and TRBJ1-2, the complete variable domain is SAVISQKPSRDICQRGTSLTIQCQVDSQVTMMFWYRQQPGQSLTLIATANQGSEATYESGFVIDKFPISRPNLTFSTLTVSNMSPEDSSIYLCSVETGSPGYTFGSGTRLTVV.

The chain uses TRBV11-2 and TRBJ2-5; 8 bases agree with TRBD2. Germline CDR1 is SGHAT and CDR2 is FQNNGV. The CDR3 contains 16 residues. The ends lost 7 bases at V and 5 bases at J; junction bases unmatched: 15. The CDR3 nucleotides read TGTGCCAGCAACCCACGCGGGGGGAGGGCCAGTGAGACCCAGTACTTC. Protein product: CASNPRGGRASETQYF.

The chain recombines TRBV7-2 with TRBJ1-3; the D gene is possibly TRBD1 (5 bases). CDR3 size: 15 residues. V was pared by 0 bases and J by 2 bases, with 8 bases between. Per the germline V gene, CDR1 is SGHTA and CDR2 is FQGNSA. The CDR3 reads CASSLASGAGNTIYF. CDR3 bases: TGTGCCAGCAGCTTAGCATCGGGGGCTGGAAACACCATATATTTT. Complete variable domain (other parts from reference TRBV7-2 and TRBJ1-3): GAGVSQSPSNKVTEKGKDVELRCDPISGHTALYWYRQSLGQGLEFLIYFQGNSAPDKSGLPSDRFSAERTGGSVSTLTIQRTQQEDSAVYLCASSLASGAGNTIYFGEGSWLTVV.

This chain links TRBV18 with TRBJ2-1; 7 nucleotides match TRBD1. After removal of 2 bases from V and 10 bases from J, the junction contained 11 bases not matched to a gene. The CDR3 covers 15 residues. The V gene's germline CDR1 is KGHSH and CDR2 LQKENI. CDR3 residues: CASSPARQGWVEQFF. For the CDR3, the DNA is TGTGCCAGCTCACCAGCGAGACAGGGCTGGGTCGAGCAGTTCTTC.